Described below is a single T cell receptor beta chain sequence and its context. Sequencing was performed with immunoSEQ multiplex PCR; in TCRdb, only in-frame clones are kept and a portion is missing. The sample has approximately 250,000 clones; 80% to 90% are singletons. These data originate in a study of blood T cell repertoires in COVID-19. Overall study: Samples of COVID-19 (acute and convalescent) were obtained from the United States, Italy and Spain.

Germline CDR1 KGHDR, CDR2 SFDVKD. V lost 3 bases, J lost 6 bases, and 11 bases lay in between. This CDR3 is 14 amino acids long. The origin of this receptor is a woman in her thirties who had recovered from COVID-19. Sequenced material: PBMCs or T cells enriched from blood (not recorded which). The chain recombines TRBV24-1 with TRBJ2-1; D may be TRBD2 (6 bases). CDR3 sequence reads: CATSDPPGSNEQFF. The CDR3 DNA reads TGTGCCACCAGTGATCCGCCCGGGAGCAATGAGCAGTTCTTC.